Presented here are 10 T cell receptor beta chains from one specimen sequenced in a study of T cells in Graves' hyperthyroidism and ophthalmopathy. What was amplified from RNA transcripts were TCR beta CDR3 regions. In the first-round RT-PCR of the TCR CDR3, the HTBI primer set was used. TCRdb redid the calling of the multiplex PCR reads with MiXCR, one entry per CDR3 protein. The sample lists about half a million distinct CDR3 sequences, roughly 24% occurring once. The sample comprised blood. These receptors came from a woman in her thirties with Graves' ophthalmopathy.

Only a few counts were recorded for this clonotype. In nucleotides, the CDR3 is TGTGCCACCAGCAGAGATCCGGGACACAATCAGCCCCAGCATTTT. Protein sequence: CATSRDPGHNQPQHF. The chain has TRBV15 and TRBJ1-5; a possible D gene is TRBD1 (6 bases). V gave up 0 bases and J gave up 3 bases, with 9 bases separating them. The length of the CDR3 is 15 residues. Germline V lookup: CDR1 LNHNV, CDR2 YYDKDF (reference sequence).

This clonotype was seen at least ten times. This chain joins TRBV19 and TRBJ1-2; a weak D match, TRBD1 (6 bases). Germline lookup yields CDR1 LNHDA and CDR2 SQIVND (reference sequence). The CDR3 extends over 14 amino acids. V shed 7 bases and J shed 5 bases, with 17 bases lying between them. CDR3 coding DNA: TGTGCCAGTATTGCGAACAGGGAAGGGTATGGCTACACCTTC. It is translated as CASIANREGYGYTF.

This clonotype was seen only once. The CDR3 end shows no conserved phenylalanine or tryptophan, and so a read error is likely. The CDR3 here is CASSTRANTGELFL. The CDR3 DNA is TGTGCCAGCAGTACCCGAGCGAACACCGGGGAGCTGTTTTTG. The chain links TRBV28 to TRBJ2-2; D remains unclear. CDR1 and CDR2 from the germline V gene are MDHEN and SYDVKM. This CDR3 has 14 amino acids. The ends were cut back, 5 bases at V and 0 bases at J, with 7 bases in the middle.

Written as DNA, the CDR3 is TGTGCCAGCAGTTTAGGGGCATCCAGGGAGACCCAGTACTTC. Residues: CASSLGASRETQYF. The chain couples TRBV12-3 or TRBV12-4 to TRBJ2-5, with D unclear. This CDR3 contains 14 residues. V dropped 1 base and J dropped 5 bases, with 11 bases sitting between them.

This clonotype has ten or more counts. CDR3 coding DNA: TGTGCCAGCAGTTTGTGGGGAAGAAGCTCCTACGAGCAGTACTTC. Translated: CASSLWGRSSYEQYF. The genes are TRBV6-2 or TRBV6-3 and TRBJ2-7; D is undetermined. V dropped 4 bases and J dropped 0 bases, with 13 bases sitting between them. In germline, CDR1 is MNHEY, CDR2 SVGEGT. The CDR3 contains 15 residues.

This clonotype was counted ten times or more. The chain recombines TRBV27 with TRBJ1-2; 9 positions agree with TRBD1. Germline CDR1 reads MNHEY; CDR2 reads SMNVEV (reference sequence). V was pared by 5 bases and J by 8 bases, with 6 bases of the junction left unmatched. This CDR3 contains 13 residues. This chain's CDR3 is CASSPQGAGGYTF. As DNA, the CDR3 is TGTGCCAGCAGTCCACAGGGGGCTGGGGGCTACACCTTC.

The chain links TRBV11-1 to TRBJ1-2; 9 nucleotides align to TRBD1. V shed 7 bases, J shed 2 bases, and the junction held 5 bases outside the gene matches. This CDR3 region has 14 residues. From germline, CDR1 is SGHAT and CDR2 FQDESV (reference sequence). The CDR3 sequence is CASTTGTGNYGYTF. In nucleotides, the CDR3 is TGTGCCAGCACTACCGGGACAGGGAACTATGGCTACACCTTC. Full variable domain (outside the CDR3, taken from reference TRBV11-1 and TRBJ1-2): EAEVAQSPRYKITEKSQAVAFWCDPISGHATLYWYRQILGQGPELLVQFQDESVVDDSQLPKDRFSAERLKGVDSTLKIQPAELGDSAMYLCASTTGTGNYGYTFGSGTRLTVV.

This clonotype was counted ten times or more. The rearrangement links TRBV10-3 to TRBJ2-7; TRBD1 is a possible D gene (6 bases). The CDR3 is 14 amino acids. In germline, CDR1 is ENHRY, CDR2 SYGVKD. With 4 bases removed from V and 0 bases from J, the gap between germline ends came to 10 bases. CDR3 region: CAISGGDTSYEQYF. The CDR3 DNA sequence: TGTGCCATCAGTGGAGGGGACACCTCCTACGAGCAGTACTTC.

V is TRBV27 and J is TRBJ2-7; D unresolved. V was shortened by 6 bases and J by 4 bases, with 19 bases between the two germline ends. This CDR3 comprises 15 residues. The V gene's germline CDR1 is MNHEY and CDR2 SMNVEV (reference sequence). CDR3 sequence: CASSLRRLATYEQYF. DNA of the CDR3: TGTGCCAGCAGCTTACGGAGATTGGCCACGTACGAGCAGTACTTC.

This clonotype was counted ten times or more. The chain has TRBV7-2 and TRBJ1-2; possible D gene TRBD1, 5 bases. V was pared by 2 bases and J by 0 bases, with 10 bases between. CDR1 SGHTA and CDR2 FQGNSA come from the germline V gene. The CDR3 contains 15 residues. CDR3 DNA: TGTGCCAGCAGCTTATCGGGGGGATCTAACTATGGCTACACCTTC. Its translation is CASSLSGGSNYGYTF. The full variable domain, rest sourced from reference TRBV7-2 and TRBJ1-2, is GAGVSQSPSNKVTEKGKDVELRCDPISGHTALYWYRQSLGQGLEFLIYFQGNSAPDKSGLPSDRFSAERTGGSVSTLTIQRTQQEDSAVYLCASSLSGGSNYGYTFGSGTRLTVV.